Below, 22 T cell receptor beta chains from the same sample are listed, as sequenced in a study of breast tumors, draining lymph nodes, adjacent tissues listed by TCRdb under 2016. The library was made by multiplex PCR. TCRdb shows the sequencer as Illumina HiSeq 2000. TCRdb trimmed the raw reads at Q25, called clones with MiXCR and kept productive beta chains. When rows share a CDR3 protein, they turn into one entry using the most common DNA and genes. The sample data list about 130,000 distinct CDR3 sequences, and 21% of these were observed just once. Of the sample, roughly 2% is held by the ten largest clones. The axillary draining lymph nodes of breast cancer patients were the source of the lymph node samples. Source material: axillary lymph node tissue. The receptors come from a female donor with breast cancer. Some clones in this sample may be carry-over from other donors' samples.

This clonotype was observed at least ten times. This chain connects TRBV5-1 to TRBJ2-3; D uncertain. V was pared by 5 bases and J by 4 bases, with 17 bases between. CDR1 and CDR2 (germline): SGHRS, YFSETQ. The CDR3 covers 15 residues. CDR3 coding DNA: TGCGCCAGCAGGCCTCAGCTACGAGCTGCAGATACGCAGTATTTT. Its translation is CASRPQLRAADTQYF.

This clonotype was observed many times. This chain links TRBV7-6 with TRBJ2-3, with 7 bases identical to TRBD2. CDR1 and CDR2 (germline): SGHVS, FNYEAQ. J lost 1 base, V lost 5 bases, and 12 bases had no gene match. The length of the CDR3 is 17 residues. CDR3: CASSRTPSGNGTDTQYF. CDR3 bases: TGTGCCAGCAGCCGCACCCCGAGCGGGAATGGCACAGATACGCAGTATTTT.

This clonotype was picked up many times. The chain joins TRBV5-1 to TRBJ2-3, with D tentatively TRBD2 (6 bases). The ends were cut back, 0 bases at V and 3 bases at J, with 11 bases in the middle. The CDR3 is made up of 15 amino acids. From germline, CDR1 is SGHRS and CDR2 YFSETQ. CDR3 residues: CASSLAEGYTDTQYF. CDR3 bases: TGCGCCAGCAGCTTGGCGGAGGGTTATACAGATACGCAGTATTTT. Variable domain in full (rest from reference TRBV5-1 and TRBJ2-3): KAGVTQTPRYLIKTRGQQVTLSCSPISGHRSVSWYQQTPGQGLQFLFEYFSETQRNKGNFPGRFSGRQFSNSRSEMNVSTLELGDSALYLCASSLAEGYTDTQYFGPGTRLTVL.

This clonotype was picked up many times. CDR3 bases: TGTGCCAGCAGTCTACGGACTAGCGGGAGCTCCTACGAGCAGTACTTC. Translation gives CASSLRTSGSSYEQYF. This chain connects TRBV27 to TRBJ2-7; 13 nucleotides line up with TRBD2. The length of the CDR3 is 16 residues. CDR1 and CDR2 (germline): MNHEY, SMNVEV (reference sequence). V lost 5 bases, J lost 0 bases, and 4 bases stayed unmatched.

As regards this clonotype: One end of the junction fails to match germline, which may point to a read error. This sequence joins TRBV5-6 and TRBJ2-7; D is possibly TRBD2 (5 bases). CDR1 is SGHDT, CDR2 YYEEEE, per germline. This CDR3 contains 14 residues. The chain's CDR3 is CASSLEVGGYEQHF. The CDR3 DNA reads TGTGCCAGCAGCTTGGAGGTGGGCGGGTACGAGCAGCACTTC.

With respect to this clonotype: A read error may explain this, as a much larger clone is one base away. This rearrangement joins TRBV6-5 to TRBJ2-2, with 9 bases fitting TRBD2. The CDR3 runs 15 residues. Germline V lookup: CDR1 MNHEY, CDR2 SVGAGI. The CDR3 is CASSMTSGHTEELFF. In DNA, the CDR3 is TGTGCCAGCAGCATGACTAGCGGACACACCGAGGAGCTGTTTTTT.

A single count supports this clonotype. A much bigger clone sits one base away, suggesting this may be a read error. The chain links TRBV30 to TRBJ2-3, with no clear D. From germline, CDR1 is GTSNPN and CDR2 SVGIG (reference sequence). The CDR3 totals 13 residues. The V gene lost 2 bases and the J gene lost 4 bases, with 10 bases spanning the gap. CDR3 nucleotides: TGTGCCTGGAGTTCTGTGAGTTCAGATACGCAGTATTTT. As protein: CAWSSVSSDTQYF.

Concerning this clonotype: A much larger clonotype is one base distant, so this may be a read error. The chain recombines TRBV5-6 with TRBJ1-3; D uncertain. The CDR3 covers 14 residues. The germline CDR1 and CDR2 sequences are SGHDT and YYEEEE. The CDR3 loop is CASSFGPSENTIYF. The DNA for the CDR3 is TGTGCCAGCAGCTTTGGGCCCTCTGAAAACACCATATATTTT.

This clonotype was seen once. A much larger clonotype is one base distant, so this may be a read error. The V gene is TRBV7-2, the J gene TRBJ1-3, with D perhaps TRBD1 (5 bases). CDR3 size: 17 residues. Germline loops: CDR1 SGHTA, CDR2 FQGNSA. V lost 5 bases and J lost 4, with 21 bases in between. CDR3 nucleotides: TGTGCCAGCAGCCGACAGCCCGGGGATACATCCGGAAACACCATATATTTT. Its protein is CASSRQPGDTSGNTIYF.

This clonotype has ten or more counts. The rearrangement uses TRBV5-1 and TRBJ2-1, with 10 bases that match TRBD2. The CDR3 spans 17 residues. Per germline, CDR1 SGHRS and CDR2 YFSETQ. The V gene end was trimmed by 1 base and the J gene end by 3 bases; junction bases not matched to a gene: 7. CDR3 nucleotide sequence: TGCGCCAGCAGCTTGAGCGGGGGGGGACTTCACTACAATGAGCAGTTCTTC. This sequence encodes CASSLSGGGLHYNEQFF.

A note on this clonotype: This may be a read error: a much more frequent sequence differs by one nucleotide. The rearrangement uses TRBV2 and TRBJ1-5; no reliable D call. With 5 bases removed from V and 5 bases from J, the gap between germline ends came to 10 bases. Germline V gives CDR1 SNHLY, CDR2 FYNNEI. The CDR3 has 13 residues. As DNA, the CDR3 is TGTGCCAGCAGTTTGGGAGAAGATCAGCCCCAGCATTTT. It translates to CASSLGEDQPQHF.

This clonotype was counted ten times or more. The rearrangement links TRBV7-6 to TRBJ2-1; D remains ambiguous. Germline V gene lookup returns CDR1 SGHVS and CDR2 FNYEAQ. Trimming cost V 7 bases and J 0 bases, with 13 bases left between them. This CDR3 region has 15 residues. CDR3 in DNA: TGTGCCAGCACGGTCGCAGGTGGCTCCTACAATGAGCAGTTCTTC. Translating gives CASTVAGGSYNEQFF.

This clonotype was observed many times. CDR3: CASSWRQEETQYF. The CDR3 DNA sequence: TGTGCCAGCAGTTGGCGACAAGAAGAGACCCAGTACTTC. V and J are TRBV2 and TRBJ2-5; D not resolved. This CDR3 is 13 amino acids long. Germline CDR1 is SNHLY and CDR2 is FYNNEI. Trimming shortened V by 5 bases and J by 3 bases, and 10 bases separated the two germline ends.

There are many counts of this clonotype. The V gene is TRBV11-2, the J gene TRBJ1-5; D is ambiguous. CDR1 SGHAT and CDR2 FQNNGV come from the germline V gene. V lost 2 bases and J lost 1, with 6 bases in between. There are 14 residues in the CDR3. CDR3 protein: CASSLTQSNQPQHF. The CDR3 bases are TGTGCCAGCAGCTTAACGCAGAGCAATCAGCCCCAGCATTTT.

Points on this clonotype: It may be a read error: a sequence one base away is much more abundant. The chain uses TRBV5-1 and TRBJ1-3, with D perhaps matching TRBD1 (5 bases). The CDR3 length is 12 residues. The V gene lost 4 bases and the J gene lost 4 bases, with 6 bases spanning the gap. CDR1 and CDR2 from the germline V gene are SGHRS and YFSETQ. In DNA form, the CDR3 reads TGCGCCAGCAGCAGACAGGGAAACACCATATATTTT. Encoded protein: CASSRQGNTIYF.

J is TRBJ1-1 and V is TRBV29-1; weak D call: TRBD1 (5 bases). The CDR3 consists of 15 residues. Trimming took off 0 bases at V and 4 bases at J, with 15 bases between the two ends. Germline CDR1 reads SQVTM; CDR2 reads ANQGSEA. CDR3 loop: CSVEEGVGVVTEAFF. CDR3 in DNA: TGCAGCGTTGAAGAAGGGGTAGGGGTGGTCACTGAAGCTTTCTTT.

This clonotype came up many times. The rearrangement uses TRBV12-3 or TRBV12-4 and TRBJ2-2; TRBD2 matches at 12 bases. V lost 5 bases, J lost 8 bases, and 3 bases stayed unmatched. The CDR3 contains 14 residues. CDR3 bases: TGTGCCAGCAGTCCCGGGACTAGCGGGGGGGAGCTGTTTTTT. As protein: CASSPGTSGGELFF.

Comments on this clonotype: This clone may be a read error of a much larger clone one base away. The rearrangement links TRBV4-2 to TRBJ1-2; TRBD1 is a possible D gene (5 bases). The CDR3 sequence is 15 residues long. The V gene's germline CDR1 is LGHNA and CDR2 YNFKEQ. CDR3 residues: CTSSQEGGAGYGYTF. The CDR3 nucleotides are TGTACCAGCAGCCAAGAGGGAGGGGCGGGGTATGGCTACACCTTC.

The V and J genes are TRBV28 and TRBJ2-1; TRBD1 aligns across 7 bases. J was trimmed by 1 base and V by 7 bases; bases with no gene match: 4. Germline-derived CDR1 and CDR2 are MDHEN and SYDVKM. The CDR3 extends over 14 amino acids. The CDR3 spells CASNYRGSYNEQFF. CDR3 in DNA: TGTGCCAGCAATTACAGGGGATCCTACAATGAGCAGTTCTTC.

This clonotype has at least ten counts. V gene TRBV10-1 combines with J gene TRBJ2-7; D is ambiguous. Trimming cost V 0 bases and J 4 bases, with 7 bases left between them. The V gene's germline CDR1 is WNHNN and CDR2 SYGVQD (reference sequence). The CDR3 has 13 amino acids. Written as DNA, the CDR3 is TGCGCCAGCAGTGAGTCGGCGGAATACGAGCAGTACTTC. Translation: CASSESAEYEQYF.

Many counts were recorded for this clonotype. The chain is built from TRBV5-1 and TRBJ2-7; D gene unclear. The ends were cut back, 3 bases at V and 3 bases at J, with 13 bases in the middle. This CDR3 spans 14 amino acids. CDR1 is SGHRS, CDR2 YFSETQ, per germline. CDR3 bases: TGCGCCAGCAGCTCAGGTATGCGGATCTACGAGCAGTACTTC. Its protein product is CASSSGMRIYEQYF.

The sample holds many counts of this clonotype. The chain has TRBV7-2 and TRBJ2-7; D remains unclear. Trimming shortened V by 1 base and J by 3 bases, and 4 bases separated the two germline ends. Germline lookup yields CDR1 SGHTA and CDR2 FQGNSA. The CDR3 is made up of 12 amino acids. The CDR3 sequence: CASSLDYYEQYF. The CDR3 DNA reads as TGTGCCAGCAGCTTAGATTACTACGAGCAGTACTTC.